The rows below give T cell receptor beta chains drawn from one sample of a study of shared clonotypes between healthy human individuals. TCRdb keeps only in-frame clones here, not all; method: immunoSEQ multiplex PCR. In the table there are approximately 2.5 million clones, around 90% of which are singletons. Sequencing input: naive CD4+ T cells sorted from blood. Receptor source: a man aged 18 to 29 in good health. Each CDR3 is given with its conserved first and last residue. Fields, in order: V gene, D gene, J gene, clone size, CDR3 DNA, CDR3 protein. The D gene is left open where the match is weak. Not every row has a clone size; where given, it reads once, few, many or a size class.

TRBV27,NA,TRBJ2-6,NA,TGTGCCAGCAGTTCGCCAGGGAAAGGGGCCAACGTCCTGACTTTC,CASSSPGKGANVLTF
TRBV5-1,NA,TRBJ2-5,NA,TGCGCCAGCAGCCAGATCGGGCACCAAGAGACCCAGTACTTC,CASSQIGHQETQYF
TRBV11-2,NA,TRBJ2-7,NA,TGTGCCAGCAGCTTAGCTTACTACGAGCAGTACTTC,CASSLAYYEQYF
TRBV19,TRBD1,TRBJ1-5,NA,TGTGCCAGTAGCCCCGCGGGACAGTCCAATCAGCCCCAGCATTTT,CASSPAGQSNQPQHF
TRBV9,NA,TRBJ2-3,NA,TGTGCCAGCAGCGTAGCCCCCGGCTCCATCAACACAGATACGCAGTATTTT,CASSVAPGSINTDTQYF
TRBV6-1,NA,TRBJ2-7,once,TGTGCCAGCAGTGAACGCGGGGACACCCTCTACGAGCAGTACTTC,CASSERGDTLYEQYF
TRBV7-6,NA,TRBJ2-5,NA,TGTGCCAGCAGCCCACAGGCGGGAGAGACCCAGTACTTC,CASSPQAGETQYF
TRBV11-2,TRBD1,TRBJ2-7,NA,TGTGCCAGCAGCCTCGGACAGGGGCCCTACGAGCAGTACTTC,CASSLGQGPYEQYF
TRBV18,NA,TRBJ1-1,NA,TGTGCCAGCTCACTAGTTGGATCGACGAACACTGAAGCTTTCTTT,CASSLVGSTNTEAFF
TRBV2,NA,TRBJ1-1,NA,TGTGCCAGCAGTGAAGCCCGACAGGTCCCTGAAGCTTTCTTT,CASSEARQVPEAFF
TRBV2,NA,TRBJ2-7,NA,TGTGCCAGCAGTAGGACATGGGCCTACGAGCAGTACTTC,CASSRTWAYEQYF
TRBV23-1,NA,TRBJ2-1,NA,TGCGCCAGCAGGAGATGGGGCAGGGCCAATGAGCAGTTCTTC,CASRRWGRANEQFF
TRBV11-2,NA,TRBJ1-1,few,TGTGCCAGCAGCTCCAACGGGGACACTGAAGCTTTCTTT,CASSSNGDTEAFF
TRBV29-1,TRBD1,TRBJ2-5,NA,TGCAGCTTAAGGACAGGCCAAGAGACCCAGTACTTC,CSLRTGQETQYF
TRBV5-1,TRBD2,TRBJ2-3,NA,TGCGCCAGCAGCTTGGTGCGAGCGGGAGAACGGGGGGATACGCAGTATTTT,CASSLVRAGERGDTQYF
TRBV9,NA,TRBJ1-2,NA,TGTGCCAGCAGCGCTTGGGGGGATGGCTACACCTTC,CASSAWGDGYTF
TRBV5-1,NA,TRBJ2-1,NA,TGCGCCAGCAAAGAGGGACATGCAATGAATGAGCAGTTCTTC,CASKEGHAMNEQFF
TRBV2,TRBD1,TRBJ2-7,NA,TGTGCCAGCAGCCGGACAGGGGCCTACGAGCAGTACTTC,CASSRTGAYEQYF
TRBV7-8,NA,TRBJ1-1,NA,TGTGCCAGCAGCTTAGTCGGGGTGGCGAACACTGAAGCTTTCTTT,CASSLVGVANTEAFF
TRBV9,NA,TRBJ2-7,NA,TGTGCCAGCAGCGCAGCGGACAGTGGGTCCTACGAGCAGTACTTC,CASSAADSGSYEQYF
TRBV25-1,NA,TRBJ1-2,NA,TGTGCCAGCAGTTCCACAGACAGGAGCTATGGCTACACCTTC,CASSSTDRSYGYTF
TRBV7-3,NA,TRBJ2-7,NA,TGTGCCAGCAGCAATAACTACGAGCAGTACTTC,CASSNNYEQYF
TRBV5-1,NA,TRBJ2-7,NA,TGCGCCAGCAGCTCAATCGGGTCCTTCTACGAGCAGTACTTC,CASSSIGSFYEQYF
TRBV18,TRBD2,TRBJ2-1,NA,TGTGCCAGCTCACCCCAAGGCGGGAGGACCGGCAATGAGCAGTTCTTC,CASSPQGGRTGNEQFF
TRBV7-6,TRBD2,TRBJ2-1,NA,TGTGCCAGCAGCCTGACTAGCGGGAGTCTAAATGAGCAGTTCTTC,CASSLTSGSLNEQFF
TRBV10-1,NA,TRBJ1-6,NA,TGCGCCAGCAGTGTAAGGTCGTGGGAGCATTCACCCCTCCACTTT,CASSVRSWEHSPLHF
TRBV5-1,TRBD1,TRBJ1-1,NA,TGCGCCAGCAGCCTCGGACAGGGGCAGAACACTGAAGCTTTCTTT,CASSLGQGQNTEAFF
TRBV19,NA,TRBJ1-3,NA,TGTGCCAGTAGTAGCGGGACGGGCTCTGGAAACACCATATATTTT,CASSSGTGSGNTIYF
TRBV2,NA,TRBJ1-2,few,TGTGCCAGCACCATGGGCTATGGCTACACCTTC,CASTMGYGYTF
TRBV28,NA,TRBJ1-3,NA,TGTGCCAGCAGTTGGGGGGGGAGAAACACCATATATTTT,CASSWGGRNTIYF
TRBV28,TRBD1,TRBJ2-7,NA,TGTGCCAGCAGTACTACAGGGGGGTTCTACGAGCAGTACTTC,CASSTTGGFYEQYF
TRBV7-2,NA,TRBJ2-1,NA,TGTGCCAGCAGCTTAGTCGGGGTGACCACGAACGGTGAGCAGTTCTTC,CASSLVGVTTNGEQFF
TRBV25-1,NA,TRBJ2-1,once,TGTGCCAGCAGTGACTCCCCCCCCAGACACCGCTACAATGAGCAGTTCTTC,CASSDSPPRHRYNEQFF
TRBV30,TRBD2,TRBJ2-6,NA,TGTGCCTGTAGCGGGGCGGCGGGGGCCAACGTCCTGACTTTC,CACSGAAGANVLTF
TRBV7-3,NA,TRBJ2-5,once,TGTGCCAGCAGCTCGGGACCTCAAGAGACCCAGTACTTC,CASSSGPQETQYF
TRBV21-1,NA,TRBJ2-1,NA,TGTGCCAGAGGGAAAGGGGGGGGTGACAATGAGCAGTTCTTC,CARGKGGGDNEQFF
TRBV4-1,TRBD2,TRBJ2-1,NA,TGCGCCAGCAGCTTCTTGGGACTAGCGGGTAACGAGCAGTTCTTC,CASSFLGLAGNEQFF
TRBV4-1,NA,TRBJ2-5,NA,TGCGCCAGCAGCCGCAACAGAGCGGAGACCCAGTACTTC,CASSRNRAETQYF
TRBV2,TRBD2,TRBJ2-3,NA,TGTGCCAGCACCGGGGGGGGAGGACTCTATACGCAGTATTTT,CASTGGGGLYTQYF
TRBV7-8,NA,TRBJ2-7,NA,TGTGCCAGCTCCACCCGGGACCTGGGCCACGAGCAGTACTTC,CASSTRDLGHEQYF
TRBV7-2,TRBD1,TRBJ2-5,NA,TGTGCCAGCAGCCAAGAGGGACAGGGGCTCCAAGAGACCCAGTACTTC,CASSQEGQGLQETQYF